These 20 T cell receptor beta chains share one sample of origin, sequenced in a study of T cell responses to AZD1222 COVID-19 vaccine. Repertoires were generated with immunoSEQ multiplex PCR, while TCRdb's copy carries only in-frame clones and drops some. This sample has some 91,000 clones, with approximately 88% found just once. Sequencing was performed on peripheral blood, taken on day 0 of AZD1222 vaccination. Receptor source: an adult in good health.

The chain combines TRBV7-4 with TRBJ2-5, with no clear D. Germline-derived CDR1 and CDR2 are SGHVT and SQSDAQ. V was trimmed by 7 bases and J by 2 bases, leaving 14 bases between them. The CDR3 is 14 amino acids. CDR3 loop: CASKGSEAQETQYF. The CDR3 coding sequence is TGTGCCAGCAAGGGATCTGAAGCACAAGAGACCCAGTACTTC. The full variable domain, completed using reference TRBV7-4 and TRBJ2-5, is GAGVSQSPRYKVAKRGRDVALRCDSISGHVTLYWYRQTLGQGSEVLTYSQSDAQRDKSGRPSGRFSAERPERSVSTLKIQRTEQGDSAVYLCASKGSEAQETQYFGPGTRLLVL.

The chain joins TRBV7-8 to TRBJ1-5; D unresolved. Deletions cut 1 base from V and 5 bases from J, with 9 bases between. The CDR3 runs 14 residues. Germline V CDR1 and CDR2: SGHVS, FQNEAQ. The CDR3 DNA reads as TGTGCCAGCAGCTTAGGGGGATGGGATCAGCCCCAGCATTTT. Its translation is CASSLGGWDQPQHF.

J is TRBJ2-7 and V is TRBV10-3; TRBD2 matches at 8 bases. V lost 8 bases to trimming and J lost 5 bases; unmatched junction nucleotides: 8. CDR3 length equals 13 residues. CDR1 ENHRY and CDR2 SYGVKD come from the germline V gene. CDR3 in DNA: TGTGCCATCCGGGGGGGCAACTTTGACGAGCAGTACTTC. Translation: CAIRGGNFDEQYF.

The gene calls are TRBV2 and TRBJ2-7; 7 nucleotides line up with TRBD1. The CDR3 is 13 residues long. Germline V gene sequence: CDR1 SNHLY, CDR2 FYNNEI. The trim removed 6 bases at V and 2 bases at J, leaving 4 bases unmatched. This CDR3 is CASSRDSPYEQYF. Written as DNA, the CDR3 is TGTGCCAGCAGCCGGGACAGCCCCTACGAGCAGTACTTC.

The rearrangement uses TRBV5-1 and TRBJ2-1, with 11 bases that match TRBD1. CDR1 and CDR2 (germline): SGHRS, YFSETQ. CDR3 size: 16 residues. V shed 0 bases, J shed 4 bases, and the junction held 3 bases outside the gene matches. CDR3 in DNA: TGCGCCAGCAGCTTGGGGACAGGGGGCTGGTACAATGAGCAGTTCTTC. It encodes CASSLGTGGWYNEQFF.

This rearrangement joins TRBV6-1 to TRBJ1-6; unclear D gene. The germline V gene encodes CDR1 MNHNS and CDR2 SASEGT. The CDR3 runs 16 residues. V lost 4 bases, J lost 8 bases, and 18 bases lay in between. The CDR3 nucleotides are TGTGCCAGCAGTGTCAGTCCTTGGACTGATTATTCACCCCTCCACTTT. This sequence encodes CASSVSPWTDYSPLHF.

The chain is built from TRBV7-6 and TRBJ2-2; D is possibly TRBD1 (5 bases). The CDR3 spans 16 residues. With 3 bases removed from V and 0 bases from J, the gap between germline ends came to 11 bases. Germline CDR1 is SGHVS and CDR2 is FNYEAQ. The CDR3: CASSFADSANTGELFF. In nucleotides, the CDR3 is TGTGCCAGCAGCTTCGCAGACAGCGCGAACACCGGGGAGCTGTTTTTT.

J is TRBJ1-2 and V is TRBV9, with 7 bases aligning to TRBD1. CDR1 is SGDLS, CDR2 YYNGEE, per germline. The V gene end was trimmed by 5 bases and the J gene end by 2 bases; junction bases not matched to a gene: 9. CDR3 length equals 15 residues. The CDR3 DNA is TGTGCCAGCAGTCCCGGGACAGTATTCAACTATGGCTACACCTTC. Residues: CASSPGTVFNYGYTF.

The CDR3 sequence is CASSKEGTSYEQYF. The DNA for the CDR3 is TGTGCCAGCAGCAAAGAGGGCACATCCTACGAGCAGTACTTC. This chain connects TRBV9 to TRBJ2-7; D might be TRBD2 (5 bases). V lost 4 bases to trimming and J lost 1 base, with 12 bases between them. CDR1 SGDLS and CDR2 YYNGEE come from the germline V gene. This CDR3 is 14 amino acids long.

V is TRBV12-3 or TRBV12-4 and J is TRBJ2-3; no definite D call. The germline V and J ends were trimmed by 7 bases and 7 bases, with 15 bases remaining between them. The CDR3 length is 13 residues. The CDR3 sequence is CASTLRTLNTQYF. The DNA for the CDR3 is TGTGCCAGCACCCTACGGACCCTAAATACGCAGTATTTT.

The chain has TRBV5-5 and TRBJ1-1; no definite D call. Germline CDR1 SGHKS, CDR2 YYEKEE (reference sequence). This CDR3 is built from 14 residues. The V and J ends lost 1 base and 1 base respectively, with 8 bases between them. The CDR3 is CASSLFSANTEAFF. The CDR3 region has the DNA TGTGCCAGCAGCTTGTTCAGCGCGAACACTGAAGCTTTCTTT. The whole variable domain, remainder taken from reference TRBV5-5 and TRBJ1-1, is DAGVTQSPTHLIKTRGQQVTLRCSPISGHKSVSWYQQVLGQGPQFIFQYYEKEERGRGNFPDRFSARQFPNYSSELNVNALLLGDSALYLCASSLFSANTEAFFGQGTRLTVV.

This clone was found a few times. CDR3 amino acids: CASSPAQGADTQYF. The CDR3 region has the DNA TGTGCCAGCAGCCCAGCCCAGGGTGCAGATACGCAGTATTTT. The rearrangement joins TRBV7-9 to TRBJ2-3; tentatively, D is TRBD1 (5 bases). CDR3 size: 14 residues. Trimming took 5 bases from V and 4 from J, leaving 13 bases between them. Germline V gene lookup returns CDR1 SEHNR and CDR2 FQNEAQ (reference sequence).

This chain uses TRBV29-1 with TRBJ2-1; possibly TRBD1 or TRBD2 for D (6 bases each). Germline CDR1 reads SQVTM; CDR2 reads ANQGSEA. The CDR3 spans 14 residues. The ends were cut back, 5 bases at V and 10 bases at J, with 21 bases in the middle. This chain's CDR3 is CSVTGGLLIDEQFF. DNA for the CDR3: TGCAGCGTTACCGGGGGCCTACTCATCGACGAGCAGTTCTTC.

This chain uses TRBV7-6 with TRBJ1-3; 8 bases are a match to TRBD1. This CDR3 is built from 16 residues. Germline assignment: CDR1 SGHVS and CDR2 FNYEAQ. Germline trimming cut 5 bases from V and 3 bases from J; bases unmatched to any gene: 9. CDR3 DNA: TGTGCCAGCAGCCCTGGACAGGGTCTCGGTGGAAACACCATATATTTT. Translating gives CASSPGQGLGGNTIYF.

V is TRBV19 and J is TRBJ1-2; 10 bases agree with TRBD1. Per germline, CDR1 LNHDA and CDR2 SQIVND (reference sequence). V lost 3 bases to trimming and J lost 4 bases; unmatched junction nucleotides: 5. The CDR3 is 15 amino acids. CDR3 coding DNA: TGTGCCAGTAGTATGTCCGGGACAGGGGCCTATGGCTACACCTTC. Translation: CASSMSGTGAYGYTF.

This clone was detected only a few times. The V gene is TRBV2, the J gene TRBJ1-3; perhaps TRBD1 as D (6 bases). The V gene lost 2 bases and the J gene lost 0 bases, with 17 bases spanning the gap. The germline CDR1 and CDR2 sequences are SNHLY and FYNNEI. This CDR3 spans 18 amino acids. The CDR3 DNA reads TGTGCCAGCAGTGAAAGGTGGACAGCGTTAAGCTCTGGAAACACCATATATTTT. Amino acids: CASSERWTALSSGNTIYF.

The chain carries TRBV6-5 and TRBJ1-1, with TRBD1 as a possible D gene (6 bases). The CDR3 runs to 14 residues. The germline CDR1 and CDR2 sequences are MNHEY and SVGAGI. V was pared by 2 bases and J by 3 bases, with 10 bases between. CDR3 loop: CASSYEGGDTEAFF. For the CDR3, the DNA is TGTGCCAGCAGTTACGAAGGGGGTGACACTGAAGCTTTCTTT.

The chain couples TRBV2 to TRBJ2-5; TRBD2 agrees at 9 bases. Germline CDR1 SNHLY, CDR2 FYNNEI. Unmatched junction bases numbered 6, after V lost 5 bases and J lost 5 bases. The CDR3 consists of 14 residues. In DNA, the CDR3 is TGTGCCAGCAGTCTGAGAAGCGGGAGGGAGACCCAGTACTTC. It translates to CASSLRSGRETQYF.

The V gene is TRBV4-2, the J gene TRBJ1-2; TRBD1 aligns across 10 bases. The CDR3 has 16 residues. Losses at the gene ends were 0 bases for V and 3 bases for J; bases not matched to a gene: 4. Germline V gene sequence: CDR1 LGHNA, CDR2 YNFKEQ. The CDR3 region has the DNA TGTGCCAGCAGCCAAGAGAGACAGGGGGCGCACTATGGCTACACCTTC. Residues: CASSQERQGAHYGYTF.

This sequence joins TRBV5-6 and TRBJ2-4, with D possibly matching TRBD1 (7 bases). This CDR3 contains 14 residues. Trimming left V 0 bases short and J 7 bases short, with 11 bases between. Germline V gene data show CDR1 as SGHDT and CDR2 as YYEEEE. The CDR3 reads CASSLVRGANIQYF. The CDR3 DNA sequence: TGTGCCAGCAGCTTGGTCAGGGGGGCTAACATTCAGTACTTC.